The rows below give T cell receptor beta chains drawn from one sample of a study of cytomegalovirus exposure and HLA in healthy donors. The protocol was immunoSEQ multiplex PCR, while the TCRdb copy is restricted to in-frame clones and leaves out a portion. The sample has about 160,000 clones, around 76% seen once; the top ten hold approximately 2%. The sample taken for sequencing was PBMCs. These receptors came from a female donor in good health and CMV-seronegative. The CDR3 runs from the conserved cysteine through the conserved F or W. The order of the fields is J gene, clone size, V gene, D gene, CDR3 length, CDR3 DNA, CDR3 protein. The D gene is left open where the match is weak. Part of the rows lack a size; the others show once, few, many or a class for expanded clones.

j_gene: TRBJ1-5; abundance: .; v_gene: TRBV7-2; d_gene: TRBD1; len: 16; CDR3nt: TGTGCCAGCAGAATAGAGGGCAGGGGGCAGGATCAGCCCCAGCATTTT; CDR3aa: CASRIEGRGQDQPQHF
j_gene: TRBJ2-3; abundance: .; v_gene: TRBV2; d_gene: TRBD2; len: 15; CDR3nt: TGTGCCAGCAGCGAGACTCGACTAGCCCCAGATACGCAGTATTTT; CDR3aa: CASSETRLAPDTQYF
j_gene: TRBJ2-1; abundance: .; v_gene: TRBV4-1; d_gene: TRBD1; len: 14; CDR3nt: TGCGCCAGCAGCCGGACAGGGACGTACAATGAGCAGTTCTTC; CDR3aa: CASSRTGTYNEQFF
j_gene: TRBJ2-1; abundance: few; v_gene: TRBV7-8; d_gene: .; len: 13; CDR3nt: TGTGCCAGCAGCGCCGGGACCTACAATGAGCAGTTCTTC; CDR3aa: CASSAGTYNEQFF
j_gene: TRBJ2-7; abundance: .; v_gene: TRBV6-1; d_gene: TRBD1; len: 15; CDR3nt: TGTGCCAGCAGCGTCGACAGGGGGCGTAGCTACGAGCAGTACTTC; CDR3aa: CASSVDRGRSYEQYF
j_gene: TRBJ2-2; abundance: few; v_gene: TRBV4-1; d_gene: .; len: 15; CDR3nt: TGCGCCAGCAGCCCAGGGCGCTCCCTTCACGGGGAGCTGTTTTTT; CDR3aa: CASSPGRSLHGELFF
j_gene: TRBJ1-2; abundance: .; v_gene: TRBV6-1; d_gene: .; len: 15; CDR3nt: TGTGCCAGCAGTCCCACAGGCGCCTCTAACTATGGCTACACCTTC; CDR3aa: CASSPTGASNYGYTF
j_gene: TRBJ2-5; abundance: .; v_gene: TRBV9; d_gene: TRBD1; len: 15; CDR3nt: TGTGCCAGCAGCGCACGGGACAGCCTACAAGAGACCCAGTACTTC; CDR3aa: CASSARDSLQETQYF
j_gene: TRBJ2-3; abundance: once; v_gene: TRBV9; d_gene: .; len: 13; CDR3nt: TGTGCCAGCAGCGTAGATCACTCAGATACGCAGTATTTT; CDR3aa: CASSVDHSDTQYF
j_gene: TRBJ2-2; abundance: .; v_gene: TRBV7-3; d_gene: TRBD2; len: 15; CDR3nt: TGTGCCAGCAGCTCGGTGGCTAGCGGTTCAGGGGAGCTGTTTTTT; CDR3aa: CASSSVASGSGELFF